Listed below are T cell receptor beta chains from one sample, sequenced in a study of T cells in Graves' hyperthyroidism and ophthalmopathy. TCRdb re-called the multiplex PCR reads with MiXCR, one entry per CDR3 protein. The data contain some 650,000 distinct CDR3 sequences, more than 15% of them singletons. The sample consisted of blood. The source of these receptors is a woman between 40 and 50 years old with Graves' ophthalmopathy. Both conserved end residues are trimmed from each CDR3. Each record gives: J gene, V gene, D gene, clone size, CDR3 protein. The D gene is left open where the match is weak. Part of the rows lack a size; the others show once, few, many or a class for expanded clones.

>TRBJ2-5|TRBV3-1|-|-
ASSQGRARPETQY
>TRBJ1-1|TRBV6-1|-|many
ASSWTAVNTEAF
>TRBJ2-3|TRBV11-2|-|many
ASSQRTGSTDTQY
>TRBJ2-3|TRBV6-1|-|-
ASSQSLRSTDTQY
>TRBJ2-1|TRBV28|-|few
ASSRDTPDNEQF
>TRBJ2-1|TRBV3-1|TRBD2|few
ASSQGGTSGGPYNEQF
>TRBJ1-2|TRBV12-3/TRBV12-4|TRBD1|many
ASSSWTGVNYGYT
>TRBJ2-2|TRBV28|-|-
ASSLKYRELF
>TRBJ1-1|TRBV2|-|few
ASGRQVNTEAF
>TRBJ1-1|TRBV28|TRBD1|-
ASSPGQFGTEAF
>TRBJ2-1|TRBV28|-|many
ASSPKSWFEAYNEQF
>TRBJ2-1|TRBV11-3|TRBD2|-
ASLGLGGVSGRRANEQF
>TRBJ2-1|TRBV30|TRBD1|many
AWRALGTGENEQF
>TRBJ2-7|TRBV11-2|TRBD1|-
ASSEGDRYYEQY
>TRBJ2-3|TRBV11-2|-|many
ASSFGQAPDTQY
>TRBJ2-1|TRBV7-9|-|-
ASSRDLIYNEQF
>TRBJ2-3|TRBV7-2|TRBD2|many
ASRVGGGAGTQY
>TRBJ2-3|TRBV2|-|-
ASSGRGVNTDTQY
>TRBJ1-1|TRBV2|-|many
ASYGSSEAF
>TRBJ2-3|TRBV7-6|-|-
ASSLLSLHTDTQY
>TRBJ1-6|TRBV30|-|many
AWSIPSHNSPLH
>TRBJ2-1|TRBV20-1|-|-
SARDIALEKYNEQF
>TRBJ2-2|TRBV6-1|-|many
ASKGRDTGELF
>TRBJ2-6|TRBV20-1|-|many
SAEVRAGANVLT
>TRBJ1-1|TRBV27|-|many
ASTWTGGTEAF
>TRBJ2-1|TRBV9|TRBD2|few
ASSVGNPREAVYNEQF
>TRBJ2-7|TRBV3-1|TRBD2|many
ASSRVGLAGGEQY
>TRBJ2-3|TRBV20-1|-|many
SAPPGPATDTQY
>TRBJ1-2|TRBV29-1|-|few
SGFHSDGYT
>TRBJ2-7|TRBV7-9|-|few
ASSPLGSYEQY
>TRBJ2-3|TRBV7-9|TRBD1|-
ASSLGMTGSSTDTQY
>TRBJ2-3|TRBV29-1|-|-
SVDGTDTQY
>TRBJ1-1|TRBV3-1|-|-
ASSLSGRSGTEAF
>TRBJ2-3|TRBV6-2/TRBV6-3|TRBD2|many
ASSPSGVSTDTQY
>TRBJ2-4|TRBV5-1|TRBD2|many
ASSLTLAGGREGNIQY
>TRBJ1-2|TRBV28|-|many
ASSLWTALNYGYT
>TRBJ2-1|TRBV2|TRBD2|many
ASTSLAGRYNEQF
>TRBJ1-2|TRBV28|-|many
ASTIRRTGGYT
>TRBJ2-1|TRBV20-1|-|many
SAVNYNEQF
>TRBJ2-7|TRBV20-1|TRBD2|many
SASSPSGPYEQY
>TRBJ1-6|TRBV27|-|many
ASSGRDNSPLH
>TRBJ2-5|TRBV3-1|TRBD2|many
ASSSVFPSGQETQY
>TRBJ1-1|TRBV5-8|-|many
ASSPLTGGIDTEAF
>TRBJ2-1|TRBV18|-|many
ASSPRRPLNNEQF
>TRBJ2-7|TRBV2|-|-
ASRNQGSYEQY